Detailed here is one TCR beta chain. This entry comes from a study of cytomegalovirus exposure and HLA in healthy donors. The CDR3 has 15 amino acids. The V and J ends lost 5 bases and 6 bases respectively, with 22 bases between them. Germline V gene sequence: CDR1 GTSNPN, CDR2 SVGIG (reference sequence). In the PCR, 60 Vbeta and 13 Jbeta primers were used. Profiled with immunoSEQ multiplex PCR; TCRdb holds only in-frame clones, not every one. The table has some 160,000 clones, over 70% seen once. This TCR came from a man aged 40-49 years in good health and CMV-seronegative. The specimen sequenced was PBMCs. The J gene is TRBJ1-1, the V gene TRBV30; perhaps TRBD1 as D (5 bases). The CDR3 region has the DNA TGTGCCTGGGCAAGGCCAGGGATTGGCGTGGCTGAAGCTTTCTTT. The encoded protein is CAWARPGIGVAEAFF.